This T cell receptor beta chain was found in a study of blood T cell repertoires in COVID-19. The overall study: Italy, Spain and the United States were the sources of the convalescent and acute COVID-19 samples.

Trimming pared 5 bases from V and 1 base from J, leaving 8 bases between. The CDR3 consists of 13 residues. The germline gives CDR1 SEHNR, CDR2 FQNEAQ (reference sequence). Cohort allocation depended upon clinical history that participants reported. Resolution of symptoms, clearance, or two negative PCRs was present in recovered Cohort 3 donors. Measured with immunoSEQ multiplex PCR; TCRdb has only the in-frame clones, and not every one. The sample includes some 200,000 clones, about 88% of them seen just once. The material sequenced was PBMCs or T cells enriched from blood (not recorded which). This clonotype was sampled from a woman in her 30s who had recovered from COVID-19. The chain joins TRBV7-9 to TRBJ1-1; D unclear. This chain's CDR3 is CASSPHPNTEAFF. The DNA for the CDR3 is TGTGCCAGCAGCCCACATCCGAACACTGAAGCTTTCTTT. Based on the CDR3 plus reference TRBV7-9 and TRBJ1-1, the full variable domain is DTGVSQNPRHKITKRGQNVTFRCDPISEHNRLYWYRQTLGQGPEFLTYFQNEAQLEKSRLLSDRFSAERPKGSFSTLEIQRTEQGDSAMYLCASSPHPNTEAFFGQGTRLTVV.